Described below is a single T cell receptor beta chain sequence and its context. This clonotype was seen at least ten times. Its antigen is currently not known. No quality values exist for individual bases; no much larger clone is one base distant. These data come from a study of early T cells in non-severe SARS-CoV-2 infection (dated by TCRdb to the early 2020s). For the study in its entirety: Because TCR sequencing relied on bulk RNA taken from unsorted whole blood, pairing of alpha and beta chains was not possible.

As encoded in the germline V gene, CDR1 is SGHRS while CDR2 is YFSETQ. The V end loses 2 bases and the J end loses 4 bases, and a stretch of 13 bases separates them. The CDR3, from cysteine to phenylalanine, totals 15 residues. Just CDR3 DNA is preserved here, 45 bases in frame from base 1. The investigation overall reported the following: VDJdb matching was skewed toward anti-spike CD8 responses and likely underestimated virus-specific expansions by missing private and CD4 specificities.

A case-control design nested within a healthcare worker cohort in London, UK, was used, with weekly nasopharyngeal swab PCR tests and blood sampling performed. Healthcare workers were enrolled in the week of the UK lockdown, from 23 to 31 March 2020, and were followed every week for up to roughly 15 weeks. The method was 5' RACE. The sequencer was a NextSeq 500. In the TCR library protocol, unique molecular identifiers were attached to individual cDNA molecules to correct for PCR bias and sequencing error. Sequencing covered both TCR alpha and beta chains, and within each sample the abundances of alpha and beta sequences were tightly co-correlated. As for the original processing: Decombinator V4 was used to annotate the V gene, J gene and CDR3 of the TCR sequences. TCRs were defined as expanded if a significant change between any two time points was detected under a Poisson model with p below 0.0001. TCR abundances were normalised to the total number of TCRs sequenced per sample and expressed as counts per million. TRAV1-2 paired with TRAJ12, TRAJ20 or TRAJ33 defined MAIT TCRs, while TRAV10 paired with TRAJ18 defined iNKT TCRs. VDJdb, accessed 1 November 2021, was searched for CMV, EBV and SARS-CoV-2 annotated TCRs, with TCRs annotated for multiple antigens excluded. In-frame beta chains were kept once TCRdb had trimmed the public reads at Q25 with fastp and called clones with MiXCR. Every CDR3 protein is listed once, alongside the most common genes and DNA of its rows. These V and J calls originate from TCRdb's pipeline instead of the authors' own analysis. The sample table shows 30,000 or so distinct CDR3 sequences, and roughly 5.2% are seen once. Jointly, the top ten make up around 23% of the sample.

In this chain, TRBV5-1 is recombined with TRBJ1-3; TRBD1 could be the D gene, as 5 bases match. The sequence was collected from an adult who was a healthcare worker with PCR-confirmed SARS-CoV-2 infection or an uninfected control (not recorded which). Sequencing was performed on whole blood. For the CDR3, the sequence is CASSFGTAGGNTIYF. The sequenced DNA is TGCGCCAGCAGCTTCGGGACGGCCGGGGGAAACACCATATATTTT.